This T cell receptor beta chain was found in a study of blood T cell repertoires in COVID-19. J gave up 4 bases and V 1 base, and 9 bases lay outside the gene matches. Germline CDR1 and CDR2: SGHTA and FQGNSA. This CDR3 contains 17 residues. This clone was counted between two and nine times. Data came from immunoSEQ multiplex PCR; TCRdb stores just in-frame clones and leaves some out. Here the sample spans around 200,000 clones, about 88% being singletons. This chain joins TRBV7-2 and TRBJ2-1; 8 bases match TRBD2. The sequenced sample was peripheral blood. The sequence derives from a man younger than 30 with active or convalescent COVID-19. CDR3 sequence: CASSLEGQLAGYNEQFF. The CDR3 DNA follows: TGTGCCAGCAGCTTAGAAGGTCAGCTAGCGGGTTACAATGAGCAGTTCTTC. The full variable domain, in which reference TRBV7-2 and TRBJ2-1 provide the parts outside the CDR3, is GAGVSQSPSNKVTEKGKDVELRCDPISGHTALYWYRQSLGQGLEFLIYFQGNSAPDKSGLPSDRFSAERTGGSVSTLTIQRTQQEDSAVYLCASSLEGQLAGYNEQFFGPGTRLTVL.